This T cell receptor beta chain was sequenced for a study of blood T cells in healthy people across ages. Overall study findings and caveats: A greater number of naive CD4+ cells and higher diversity distinguished long-lived donors from aged donors.

This clonotype was counted a few times. What it binds is unknown. Caucasian, healthy and from Russia, the donors were aged between about 6 and 90. Germline lookup yields CDR1 MDHEN and CDR2 SYDVKM. V trimming: 5 bases; J trimming: 0 bases; junction bases outside the gene matches: 3. The CDR3 has 15 residues. Primers used in a second PCR of about 6 to 11 cycles were a sample-barcoded 5' primer and a J-beta primer mix. TCRdb itself ran the 5' RACE reads through MiXCR, one entry per CDR3 protein. This table holds about 1.6 million distinct CDR3 sequences, about 35% found once. This clonotype was obtained from a woman aged 25 to 39 in good health. Sequenced sample: blood. This chain connects TRBV28 to TRBJ2-4, with 8 bases aligning to TRBD1. CDR3 loop: CASSGQGSAKNIQYF. The CDR3, as DNA: TGTGCCAGCAGTGGACAGGGTTCAGCCAAAAACATTCAGTACTTC.